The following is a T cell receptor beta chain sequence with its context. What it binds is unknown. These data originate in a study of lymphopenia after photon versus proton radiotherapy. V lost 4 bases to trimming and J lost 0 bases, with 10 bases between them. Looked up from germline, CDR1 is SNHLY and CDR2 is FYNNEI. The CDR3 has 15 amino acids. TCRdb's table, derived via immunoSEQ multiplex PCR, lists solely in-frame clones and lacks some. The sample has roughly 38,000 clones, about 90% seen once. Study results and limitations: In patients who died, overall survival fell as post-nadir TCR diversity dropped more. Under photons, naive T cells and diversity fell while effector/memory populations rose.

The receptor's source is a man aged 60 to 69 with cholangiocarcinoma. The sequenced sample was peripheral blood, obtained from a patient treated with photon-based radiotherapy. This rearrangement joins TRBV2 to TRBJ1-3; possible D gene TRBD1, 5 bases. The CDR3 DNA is TGTGCCAGCAGTGTACAGGCCGGCTCTGGAAACACCATATATTTT. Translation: CASSVQAGSGNTIYF.